The rows below give T cell receptor beta chains drawn from one sample of a study of Ad26.COV2.S vaccination and SARS-CoV-2 variants. TCRdb's table, derived via immunoSEQ multiplex PCR, lists solely in-frame clones and lacks some. This sample has fewer than 800,000 clones, with around 89% found just once. The sample consisted of peripheral blood, taken in a trial of Ad26.COV2.S vaccine versus placebo. Every receptor here comes from a person between 18 and 65 years old who received the Ad26.COV2.S COVID-19 vaccine or a placebo. CDR3s include the opening cysteine and the closing phenylalanine or tryptophan. Each record gives: D gene, clone size, J gene, V gene, CDR3 DNA, CDR3 protein. The D gene is left open where the match is weak. The size entry is marked missing in some rows and otherwise reads once, few, many or a size class.

d_gene: -; abundance: -; j_gene: TRBJ1-2; v_gene: TRBV6-4; CDR3nt: TGTGCCAGCACTGTATCGACAGCTAACTATGGCTACACCTTC; CDR3aa: CASTVSTANYGYTF
d_gene: TRBD1; abundance: -; j_gene: TRBJ1-6; v_gene: TRBV7-8; CDR3nt: TGTGCCAGCAGCTTAGATACCGGGACAGGGAATTCACCCCTCCACTTT; CDR3aa: CASSLDTGTGNSPLHF
d_gene: -; abundance: -; j_gene: TRBJ2-5; v_gene: TRBV9; CDR3nt: TGTGCCAGCAGCGTACTCCCCCGGGCGACGGAGACCCAGTACTTC; CDR3aa: CASSVLPRATETQYF
d_gene: -; abundance: -; j_gene: TRBJ1-3; v_gene: TRBV23-1; CDR3nt: TGCGCCAGCCCCTCGCGCGAGGGCTCCTCTGGAAACACCATATATTTT; CDR3aa: CASPSREGSSGNTIYF
d_gene: TRBD1; abundance: -; j_gene: TRBJ2-3; v_gene: TRBV10-2; CDR3nt: TGCGCCAGCAAGGACAGGGACTATACGCAGTATTTT; CDR3aa: CASKDRDYTQYF
d_gene: -; abundance: -; j_gene: TRBJ2-7; v_gene: TRBV29-1; CDR3nt: TGCAGCGTTCAAGACAGCATATCCTACGAGCAGTACTTC; CDR3aa: CSVQDSISYEQYF
d_gene: -; abundance: once; j_gene: TRBJ2-7; v_gene: TRBV7-9; CDR3nt: TGTGCCAGCGAGTCTGGCTCCTACGAGCAGTACTTC; CDR3aa: CASESGSYEQYF
d_gene: -; abundance: -; j_gene: TRBJ1-1; v_gene: TRBV30; CDR3nt: TGTGCCTGGAGACCTGGGTACACCACTGAAGCTTTCTTT; CDR3aa: CAWRPGYTTEAFF
d_gene: -; abundance: -; j_gene: TRBJ2-7; v_gene: TRBV27; CDR3nt: TGTGCCAGCAGCTTACGTTGGGGGTGGGAGCAGTACTTC; CDR3aa: CASSLRWGWEQYF
d_gene: TRBD2; abundance: -; j_gene: TRBJ2-3; v_gene: TRBV5-1; CDR3nt: TGCGCCAGCAGCTGGACTACTAGCGGGGGGGCAGATACGCAGTATTTT; CDR3aa: CASSWTTSGGADTQYF
d_gene: -; abundance: -; j_gene: TRBJ2-1; v_gene: TRBV7-9; CDR3nt: TGTGCCAGCAGCATCGGACAGATTTATTACAATGAGCAGTTCTTC; CDR3aa: CASSIGQIYYNEQFF
d_gene: -; abundance: -; j_gene: TRBJ1-1; v_gene: TRBV6-5; CDR3nt: TGTGCCAGCAGTTACTCCAGGTCAATGAACACTGAAGCTTTCTTT; CDR3aa: CASSYSRSMNTEAFF
d_gene: TRBD1; abundance: -; j_gene: TRBJ1-6; v_gene: TRBV7-2; CDR3nt: TGTGCCAGCAGCTTGGTGGAGACAGGGACACCCCTCCACTTT; CDR3aa: CASSLVETGTPLHF
d_gene: -; abundance: -; j_gene: TRBJ2-1; v_gene: TRBV6-5; CDR3nt: TGTGCACTGGGGCAACTCCTCTACAATGAGCAGTTCTTC; CDR3aa: CALGQLLYNEQFF
d_gene: TRBD2; abundance: once; j_gene: TRBJ2-5; v_gene: TRBV19; CDR3nt: TGTGCCAGTAGTTCACAGACTAGCGGGAGCCGTGAGGAGACCCAGTACTTC; CDR3aa: CASSSQTSGSREETQYF
d_gene: TRBD1; abundance: -; j_gene: TRBJ2-7; v_gene: TRBV6-5; CDR3nt: TGTGCCAGCAGTTACCTCTCAGGGACAGGGTACGAGCAGTACTTC; CDR3aa: CASSYLSGTGYEQYF
d_gene: TRBD2; abundance: -; j_gene: TRBJ2-5; v_gene: TRBV10-3; CDR3nt: TGTGCCAGCCAAGAAGGCGCAGGGAGGGAGGGAGAGACCCAGTACTTC; CDR3aa: CASQEGAGREGETQYF
d_gene: TRBD2; abundance: -; j_gene: TRBJ2-1; v_gene: TRBV7-2; CDR3nt: TGTGCCAGCAGCTTACTAGCGGGGGGGCCAAATGAGCAGTTCTTC; CDR3aa: CASSLLAGGPNEQFF
d_gene: TRBD2; abundance: -; j_gene: TRBJ2-7; v_gene: TRBV4-2; CDR3nt: TGTGCCAGCAGCCAAGGGGCGGGACTAGCGGCCTACGAGCAGTACTTC; CDR3aa: CASSQGAGLAAYEQYF
d_gene: TRBD1; abundance: -; j_gene: TRBJ2-7; v_gene: TRBV5-1; CDR3nt: TGCGCCAGCAGCTTGGGGGACAGGGACGACTACGAGCAGTACTTC; CDR3aa: CASSLGDRDDYEQYF
d_gene: -; abundance: -; j_gene: TRBJ1-1; v_gene: TRBV5-6; CDR3nt: TGTGCCAGCAGCCTCATGAGTGGTGAAGCTTTCTTT; CDR3aa: CASSLMSGEAFF
d_gene: TRBD1; abundance: -; j_gene: TRBJ2-3; v_gene: TRBV18; CDR3nt: TGTGCCAGCACTGGACAGGGAACAGATACGCAGTATTTT; CDR3aa: CASTGQGTDTQYF
d_gene: -; abundance: -; j_gene: TRBJ2-6; v_gene: TRBV9; CDR3nt: TGTGCCAGCAGCGTAGGGACGAGCTCTGGGGCCAACGTCCTGACTTTC; CDR3aa: CASSVGTSSGANVLTF
d_gene: -; abundance: -; j_gene: TRBJ2-4; v_gene: TRBV11-2; CDR3nt: TGTGCCAGCAGCCGGTCAGGGGTAGGGAACATTCAGTACTTC; CDR3aa: CASSRSGVGNIQYF
d_gene: -; abundance: -; j_gene: TRBJ1-1; v_gene: TRBV5-1; CDR3nt: TGCGCCAGCAGCACAGATCGACAGGACCTCGAAGCTTTCTTT; CDR3aa: CASSTDRQDLEAFF
d_gene: TRBD1; abundance: -; j_gene: TRBJ1-2; v_gene: TRBV3-1/TRBV3-2; CDR3nt: TGTGCCAGCAGCCACCTCGCAGGGGGTGGGAACTATGGCTACACCTTC; CDR3aa: CASSHLAGGGNYGYTF
d_gene: -; abundance: -; j_gene: TRBJ1-1; v_gene: TRBV5-6; CDR3nt: TGTGCCAGCAGCCCGGGGGTCAAAGCTTTCTTT; CDR3aa: CASSPGVKAFF
d_gene: -; abundance: -; j_gene: TRBJ2-3; v_gene: TRBV10-3; CDR3nt: TGTGCCATCAGTGATGTTGTAGGAGTGCAGTATTTT; CDR3aa: CAISDVVGVQYF
d_gene: TRBD2; abundance: -; j_gene: TRBJ2-5; v_gene: TRBV4-2; CDR3nt: TGTGCCAGCAGCCGCCTGACTAGCGGGGAAGCAGAGACCCAGTACTTC; CDR3aa: CASSRLTSGEAETQYF
d_gene: -; abundance: once; j_gene: TRBJ2-2; v_gene: TRBV12-3/TRBV12-4; CDR3nt: TGTGCCAGCAGTTTAGCCTCCACCGGGGAGCTGTTTTTT; CDR3aa: CASSLASTGELFF
d_gene: TRBD2; abundance: -; j_gene: TRBJ2-3; v_gene: TRBV5-1; CDR3nt: TGCGCCAGCAGCTCTAGCGGGGGGTACGTCGGTACAGATACGCAGTATTTT; CDR3aa: CASSSSGGYVGTDTQYF
d_gene: -; abundance: -; j_gene: TRBJ1-2; v_gene: TRBV7-9; CDR3nt: TGTGCCAGCAGCTTATCTGAGGGGACTAACTATGGCTACACCTTC; CDR3aa: CASSLSEGTNYGYTF
d_gene: -; abundance: -; j_gene: TRBJ2-2; v_gene: TRBV19; CDR3nt: TGTGCCAGTAGAAATAGGGGTAACACCGGGGAGCTGTTTTTT; CDR3aa: CASRNRGNTGELFF
d_gene: -; abundance: -; j_gene: TRBJ1-2; v_gene: TRBV27; CDR3nt: TGTGCCAGCAGTTACCCCCCTTCGGAGGGCTACACCTTC; CDR3aa: CASSYPPSEGYTF
d_gene: -; abundance: -; j_gene: TRBJ2-7; v_gene: TRBV10-1; CDR3nt: TGCGCCAGCAGCCCACGACCTACCTACGAGCAGTACTTC; CDR3aa: CASSPRPTYEQYF
d_gene: -; abundance: -; j_gene: TRBJ2-1; v_gene: TRBV5-1; CDR3nt: TGCGCCAGCAGCTCGACAGTGTCATCCTACAATGAGCAGTTCTTC; CDR3aa: CASSSTVSSYNEQFF
d_gene: -; abundance: -; j_gene: TRBJ2-3; v_gene: TRBV4-3; CDR3nt: TGCGCCAGCAGCTCGGGGGGCGGGGGCACAGATACGCAGTATTTT; CDR3aa: CASSSGGGGTDTQYF
d_gene: TRBD1; abundance: -; j_gene: TRBJ2-3; v_gene: TRBV29-1; CDR3nt: TGCAGCGTGTCCCGGGACAGGGGTGGGGTAACAGATACGCAGTATTTT; CDR3aa: CSVSRDRGGVTDTQYF
d_gene: TRBD2; abundance: -; j_gene: TRBJ2-2; v_gene: TRBV23-1; CDR3nt: TGCGCCAGCAGTCAACCCTCACTAGCGGGGTGCACCGGGGAGCTGTTTTTT; CDR3aa: CASSQPSLAGCTGELFF
d_gene: -; abundance: -; j_gene: TRBJ2-1; v_gene: TRBV6-2/TRBV6-3; CDR3nt: TGTGCCAGCAGTTACACCCTTTACCCCGGGAGAAACAATGAGCAGTTCTTC; CDR3aa: CASSYTLYPGRNNEQFF
d_gene: -; abundance: few; j_gene: TRBJ2-2; v_gene: TRBV24-1; CDR3nt: TGTGCCACCAGTCGTGAGACTACGAACACCGGGGAGCTGTTTTTT; CDR3aa: CATSRETTNTGELFF
d_gene: -; abundance: -; j_gene: TRBJ1-3; v_gene: TRBV5-6; CDR3nt: TGTGCCAGCAGCTCCGGCCTCTTTCGAAACACCATATATTTT; CDR3aa: CASSSGLFRNTIYF
d_gene: TRBD1; abundance: -; j_gene: TRBJ1-2; v_gene: TRBV6-1; CDR3nt: TGTGCCAGCAGTGAAGACCAGGGGACAGGGAACTATGGCTACACCTTC; CDR3aa: CASSEDQGTGNYGYTF
d_gene: TRBD1; abundance: -; j_gene: TRBJ1-6; v_gene: TRBV27; CDR3nt: TGTGCCAGCAGTGAGGACAGGGCTAATTCACCCCTCCACTTT; CDR3aa: CASSEDRANSPLHF
d_gene: TRBD1; abundance: -; j_gene: TRBJ2-3; v_gene: TRBV5-1; CDR3nt: TGCGCCAGCAGCTTGGGAGCCCCAGACAGGGGTGATACGCAGTATTTT; CDR3aa: CASSLGAPDRGDTQYF
d_gene: -; abundance: -; j_gene: TRBJ1-1; v_gene: TRBV19; CDR3nt: TGTGCCAGTAGATCCGGGACTTTGGGCATGAACACTGAAGCTTTCTTT; CDR3aa: CASRSGTLGMNTEAFF
d_gene: -; abundance: -; j_gene: TRBJ2-5; v_gene: TRBV23-1; CDR3nt: TGCGCCAGCAGTCAACACAGGGTGGGGGAGACCCAGTACTTC; CDR3aa: CASSQHRVGETQYF
d_gene: -; abundance: -; j_gene: TRBJ2-3; v_gene: TRBV7-9; CDR3nt: TGTGCCAGCAGCCCCGTGGGCGACCGCACAGATACGCAGTATTTT; CDR3aa: CASSPVGDRTDTQYF